The 17 T cell receptor beta chains listed next were all sequenced from one sample in a study of cytomegalovirus exposure and HLA in healthy donors. Primers included in the PCR were 60 Vbeta and 13 Jbeta primers. The protocol was immunoSEQ multiplex PCR, while the TCRdb copy is restricted to in-frame clones and leaves out a portion. The data show 210,000 or so clones, with around 88% seen just once and over 0.95% held by the top ten. Input material: PBMCs. The receptors stem from a woman between 18 and 29 years old in good health and CMV-seronegative.

This clone turned up a few times. CDR3 sequence (DNA): TGTGCCAGCAGGACTGCGGCGGGCGGCTACACCTTC. Translated, it gives CASRTAAGGYTF. The V and J genes are TRBV27 and TRBJ1-2; the D is unclear. The V gene lost 6 bases and the J gene lost 8 bases, with 13 bases spanning the gap. Germline assignment: CDR1 MNHEY and CDR2 SMNVEV (reference sequence). The CDR3 runs 12 residues.

This chain connects TRBV15 to TRBJ2-7, with D tentatively TRBD2 (7 bases). The V gene lost 0 bases and the J gene lost 0 bases, with 18 bases spanning the gap. The CDR3 length is 18 residues. Germline values: CDR1 LNHNV, CDR2 YYDKDF (reference sequence). CDR3 sequence reads: CATSRDPGGHSDSYEQYF. DNA of the CDR3: TGTGCCACCAGCAGAGATCCGGGGGGACATTCAGACTCCTACGAGCAGTACTTC. The full variable domain, in which reference TRBV15 and TRBJ2-7 provide the parts outside the CDR3, is DAMVIQNPRYQVTQFGKPVTLSCSQTLNHNVMYWYQQKSSQAPKLLFHYYDKDFNNEADTPDNFQSRRPNTSFCFLDIRSPGLGDTAMYLCATSRDPGGHSDSYEQYFGPGTRLTVT.

This clone was seen a single time. The V gene is TRBV2, the J gene TRBJ1-1; no definite D call. In germline, CDR1 is SNHLY, CDR2 FYNNEI. There are 14 residues in the CDR3. Trimming cost V 5 bases and J 1 base, with 11 bases left between them. CDR3 residues: CASSNWAWNTEAFF. Here the CDR3 DNA reads TGTGCCAGCAGTAACTGGGCGTGGAACACTGAAGCTTTCTTT.

The chain carries TRBV2 and TRBJ2-1, with TRBD2 matching 7 bases. CDR1 is SNHLY and CDR2 is FYNNEI in the germline V gene. The CDR3 has 14 residues. The junction had 10 bases not matched to a gene; V was cut back by 3 bases and J by 11 bases. This CDR3 reads CASSEEGLPSKQFF. CDR3 coding DNA: TGTGCCAGCAGTGAGGAGGGACTACCTTCTAAGCAGTTCTTC.

The V gene is TRBV19, the J gene TRBJ1-4; D not certain. V lost 4 bases to trimming and J lost 9 bases, with 3 bases between them. The CDR3 contains 10 residues. Germline V gives CDR1 LNHDA, CDR2 SQIVND (reference sequence). The CDR3 is CASSTKKLFF. Written as DNA, the CDR3 is TGTGCCAGTAGTACTAAAAAACTGTTTTTT.

This chain connects TRBV5-4 to TRBJ1-1; the D gene is possibly TRBD1 (6 bases). CDR3 length: 18 residues. Deletions cut 3 bases from V and 0 bases from J, with 21 bases between. Germline CDR1 is SGHNT and CDR2 is YYREEE (reference sequence). CDR3 sequence (DNA): TGTGCCAGCAGCTCATACCCCAGGGGCGAACGAATGAACACTGAAGCTTTCTTT. Translation gives CASSSYPRGERMNTEAFF. The full variable domain, rest sourced from reference TRBV5-4 and TRBJ1-1, is ETGVTQSPTHLIKTRGQQVTLRCSSQSGHNTVSWYQQALGQGPQFIFQYYREEENGRGNFPPRFSGLQFPNYSSELNVNALELDDSALYLCASSSYPRGERMNTEAFFGQGTRLTVV.

The rearrangement uses TRBV4-2 and TRBJ2-3; 8 bases agree with TRBD2. CDR3 size: 16 residues. Trimming removed 0 bases from V and 6 bases from J; junction bases left unmatched: 8. CDR1 LGHNA and CDR2 YNFKEQ come from the germline V gene. CDR3 nucleotide sequence: TGTGCCAGCAGCCAAGAGTCCCGGGGGGGCTCGGATACGCAGTATTTT. This codes for CASSQESRGGSDTQYF.

V gene TRBV6-6 combines with J gene TRBJ1-2; possibly TRBD1 for D (5 bases). In germline, CDR1 is MNHNY, CDR2 SVGAGI (reference sequence). The CDR3 consists of 13 residues. Deletions cut 6 bases from V and 4 bases from J, with 12 bases between. The CDR3 loop reads CASSPGGSYGYTF. Written as DNA, the CDR3 is TGTGCCAGCAGCCCTGGGGGGTCCTATGGCTACACCTTC.

The chain joins TRBV7-8 to TRBJ1-4; D might be TRBD1 (6 bases). The CDR3 covers 12 residues. Germline values: CDR1 SGHVS, CDR2 FQNEAQ. V lost 1 base to trimming and J lost 15 bases, with 12 bases between them. The CDR3 loop is CASSLGTGSLFF. DNA of the CDR3: TGTGCCAGCAGCTTAGGTACAGGGAGTTTGTTTTTT.

This chain connects TRBV7-8 to TRBJ2-1; 11 bases are a match to TRBD2. Germline V lookup: CDR1 SGHVS, CDR2 FQNEAQ. Losses at the gene ends were 3 bases for V and 0 bases for J; bases not matched to a gene: 7. CDR3 length equals 18 residues. The CDR3 loop reads CASSFGLAGQSSYNEQFF. CDR3 nucleotides: TGTGCCAGCAGCTTCGGACTAGCGGGCCAGAGCTCCTACAATGAGCAGTTCTTC.

The chain uses TRBV5-5 and TRBJ2-5; the D gene is possibly TRBD1 (5 bases). Per germline, CDR1 SGHKS and CDR2 YYEKEE (reference sequence). V shed 6 bases and J shed 4 bases, with 10 bases lying between them. The CDR3 covers 12 residues. In nucleotides, the CDR3 is TGTGCCAGCAACAGGCTATTAGAGACCCAGTACTTC. It specifies CASNRLLETQYF.

There are a few counts of this clone. This chain connects TRBV2 to TRBJ1-5; the match to TRBD1 covers 7 bases. The CDR3 totals 16 residues. Germline V gene data show CDR1 as SNHLY and CDR2 as FYNNEI. After removal of 2 bases from V and 6 bases from J, the junction contained 10 bases not matched to a gene. CDR3 sequence reads: CASSEYGGQAGQPQHF. In DNA form, the CDR3 reads TGTGCCAGCAGTGAATATGGTGGACAGGCGGGTCAGCCCCAGCATTTT.

The J gene is TRBJ1-3, the V gene TRBV7-2; D is unclear. This CDR3 is built from 15 residues. CDR1 and CDR2 (germline): SGHTA, FQGNSA. V was shortened by 3 bases and J by 0 bases, with 9 bases between the two germline ends. CDR3 residues: CASSFSAGSGNTIYF. CDR3 DNA: TGTGCCAGCAGCTTTTCCGCAGGCTCTGGAAACACCATATATTTT.

The chain couples TRBV28 to TRBJ2-7, with no clear D. Germline V gene lookup returns CDR1 MDHEN and CDR2 SYDVKM. This CDR3 has 14 amino acids. The ends were cut back, 4 bases at V and 2 bases at J, with 12 bases in the middle. The CDR3 loop reads CASSYPGTAYEQYF. The CDR3 DNA follows: TGTGCCAGCAGTTACCCCGGCACAGCCTACGAGCAGTACTTC. Full variable domain (outside the CDR3, taken from reference TRBV28 and TRBJ2-7): DVKVTQSSRYLVKRTGEKVFLECVQDMDHENMFWYRQDPGLGLRLIYFSYDVKMKEKGDIPEGYSVSREKKERFSLILESASTNQTSMYLCASSYPGTAYEQYFGPGTRLTVT.

J is TRBJ2-5 and V is TRBV4-3; tentatively, D is TRBD2 (6 bases). V was cut by 4 bases and J by 5 bases, with 23 bases left in between. Germline loops: CDR1 LGHNA, CDR2 YSLEER. The CDR3 loop spans 17 amino acids. The chain's CDR3 is CASSPDYAYGSRETQYF. The CDR3 coding sequence is TGCGCCAGCAGCCCGGACTACGCATACGGGAGTAGGGAGACCCAGTACTTC.

The chain carries TRBV7-9 and TRBJ1-1, with TRBD1 matching 7 bases. Germline CDR1 and CDR2: SEHNR and FQNEAQ (reference sequence). Trimming at V came to 4 bases and at J to 6 bases, leaving 5 bases not matched to a gene. CDR3 size: 13 residues. The CDR3 DNA reads TGTGCCAGCAGCTGGAACCAGGGGGCTGAAGCTTTCTTT. This codes for CASSWNQGAEAFF.

The chain employs TRBV30 and TRBJ1-2; D is undetermined. V lost 2 bases to trimming and J lost 4 bases, with 14 bases between them. CDR1 is GTSNPN and CDR2 is SVGIG in the germline V gene (reference sequence). The length of the CDR3 is 14 residues. CDR3 DNA sequence: TGTGCCTGGAGTAAACCTCCCCCGGGCTATGGCTACACCTTC. This translates into CAWSKPPPGYGYTF.